The clone carrying this T cell receptor beta chain was counted between two and nine times. This specimen belongs to a study of blood T cell repertoires in COVID-19. The overall study: Italy, Spain and the United States were the sources of the convalescent and acute COVID-19 samples. In each case, the material was cDNA or gDNA derived from T cells, B-cell-depleted T cells, or PBMCs.

In the original processing: Quantification of nucleated cells was approximated via reference gene primer amplification. Produced via immunoSEQ multiplex PCR; TCRdb's table is partial and in-frame only. That table is the source of V, J and clone size, and D and trimming were worked out from the DNA. The sample shows 100,000 to 150,000 clones, around 82% of them seen only once. The CDR3 totals 17 residues. J was trimmed by 1 base and V by 3 bases; bases with no gene match: 5. Germline V gives CDR1 SGDLS, CDR2 YYNGEE. The rearrangement uses TRBV9 and TRBJ2-5; 14 bases are shared with TRBD2. The TCR was taken from a man at least 80 years old with active or convalescent COVID-19. Sample: peripheral blood. CDR3 sequence reads: CASSAGLAGVIQETQYF. As DNA, the CDR3 is TGTGCCAGCAGCGCGGGACTAGCGGGGGTAATCCAAGAGACCCAGTACTTC.